The 16 T cell receptor beta chains below all came from one sample that was sequenced in a study of naive and memory T cell subsets. These receptors are not linked to any known antigen. Two oligonucleotides, mixed equimolar, formed the beta constant-region primer covering TRBC1 and TRBC2. The ligated cDNA underwent four PCR rounds using SP2 and nested alpha and beta constant-region primers. Using its own MiXCR run on the UMI-ligation and nested PCR reads, TCRdb lists one record per CDR3 protein. Of tens of thousands of distinct CDR3 sequences detected, approximately 10% appear once; the ten largest clones hold 0.13%. Points from the study as a whole: Especially in CD8 cells, naive repertoires contained a few larger clonotypes, possibly CD45RA-re-expressing memory cells.

The sample was naive CD4+ T cells from blood. All receptors come from a human donor in good health.

This clonotype came up many times. The chain combines TRBV29-1 with TRBJ2-3; perhaps D is TRBD1 or TRBD2 (6 bases each). Germline V CDR1 and CDR2: SQVTM, ANQGSEA. V was cut by 5 bases and J by 1 base, with 19 bases left in between. CDR3 size: 16 residues. CDR3 amino acids: CSVQGSFSGGTDTQYF. The CDR3 nucleotides read TGCAGCGTTCAGGGGAGCTTCTCGGGGGGCACAGATACGCAGTATTTT.

V usage is TRBV7-2 and J usage is TRBJ2-7; D remains ambiguous. Trimming removed 0 bases at V and 3 bases at J, with 9 bases between. Germline V gene data show CDR1 as SGHTA and CDR2 as FQGNSA. This CDR3 is built from 14 residues. The DNA of the CDR3 is TGTGCCAGCAGCTTAGCCGGGTTGGGCTACGAGCAGTACTTC. This codes for CASSLAGLGYEQYF. Full variable domain (remainder filled in from reference TRBV7-2 and TRBJ2-7): GAGVSQSPSNKVTEKGKDVELRCDPISGHTALYWYRQSLGQGLEFLIYFQGNSAPDKSGLPSDRFSAERTGGSVSTLTIQRTQQEDSAVYLCASSLAGLGYEQYFGPGTRLTVT.

This clonotype occurred many times. V gene TRBV7-2 combines with J gene TRBJ1-2, with TRBD1 matching over 7 bases. The CDR3 runs 18 residues. CDR1 and CDR2 (germline): SGHTA, FQGNSA. V gave up 1 base and J gave up 8 bases; unmatched junction bases: 19. CDR3 DNA: TGTGCCAGCAGCTTAGAGCCATCGCCTCCCGGGACAGACGGCGGCTACACCTTC. Translated, it gives CASSLEPSPPGTDGGYTF.

The gene calls are TRBV20-1 and TRBJ1-1, with no clear D. Germline CDR1 reads DFQATT; CDR2 reads SNEGSKA (reference sequence). This CDR3 contains 15 residues. Trimming shortened V by 0 bases and J by 2 bases, and 13 bases separated the two germline ends. The CDR3 bases are TGCAGTGCTAGAGATCGCGGCAGCAAAAACACTGAAGCTTTCTTT. This codes for CSARDRGSKNTEAFF.

The chain recombines TRBV5-5 with TRBJ1-5; D is undetermined. This CDR3 contains 18 residues. The V gene lost 3 bases and the J gene lost 1 base, with 20 bases spanning the gap. Per germline, CDR1 SGHKS and CDR2 YYEKEE (reference sequence). The DNA for the CDR3 is TGTGCCAGCAGCTGGGATCTATTTGCGTGGCAGAGCAATCAGCCCCAGCATTTT. Translation gives CASSWDLFAWQSNQPQHF.

This clonotype was seen many times. The CDR3 DNA is TGTGCCAGCAGTTTACCCGGACTAGCGGTTCCTAATGAGCAGTTCTTC. Protein sequence: CASSLPGLAVPNEQFF. The chain has TRBV12-3 or TRBV12-4 and TRBJ2-1; 10 bases match TRBD2. V shed 2 bases, J shed 7 bases, and the junction held 8 bases outside the gene matches. CDR3 length: 16 amino acids.

The J gene is TRBJ2-7, the V gene TRBV5-4, with D unclear. In germline, CDR1 is SGHNT, CDR2 YYREEE (reference sequence). The V and J ends lost 0 bases and 0 bases respectively, with 4 bases between them. The CDR3 is made up of 13 amino acids. DNA of the CDR3: TGTGCCAGCAGCTTGGACTACTCCTACGAGCAGTACTTC. This codes for CASSLDYSYEQYF.

The sample holds many counts of this clonotype. The CDR3 nucleotides are TGTGCCAGCAGCCAAGAGGTCCCCCGAGTGAGCACAGATACGCAGTATTTT. It codes for CASSQEVPRVSTDTQYF. This rearrangement joins TRBV3-1 to TRBJ2-3; D call uncertain. Germline CDR1 reads LGHDT; CDR2 reads YNNKEL (reference sequence). This CDR3 region has 17 residues. Deletions cut 0 bases from V and 0 bases from J, with 13 bases between.

This clonotype has a handful of counts. The chain links TRBV18 to TRBJ1-1, with 7 bases matching TRBD1. The germline V gene encodes CDR1 KGHSH and CDR2 LQKENI. After removal of 6 bases from V and 7 bases from J, the junction contained 11 bases not matched to a gene. CDR3 length: 14 amino acids. CDR3 protein: CASSLGTAVLEAFF. CDR3 DNA sequence: TGTGCCAGCTCCCTCGGGACAGCAGTACTTGAAGCTTTCTTT.

A few counts support this clonotype. The CDR3, as DNA: TGTGCCAGCAGTTTATCCGGGACAGCTGACAATGAGCAGTTCTTC. This codes for CASSLSGTADNEQFF. The J gene is TRBJ2-1, the V gene TRBV6-5; 7 nucleotides line up with TRBD1. J was trimmed by 5 bases and V by 4 bases; bases with no gene match: 8. The CDR3 is 15 amino acids. Germline V gene data show CDR1 as MNHEY and CDR2 as SVGAGI.

The chain recombines TRBV3-1 with TRBJ2-3, with 12 bases aligning to TRBD2. CDR1 is LGHDT and CDR2 is YNNKEL in the germline V gene (reference sequence). The CDR3 loop spans 17 amino acids. J was trimmed by 4 bases and V by 3 bases; bases with no gene match: 8. CDR3 coding DNA: TGTGCCAGCAGCCACCCACCGACTAGCGGGAGCCCAGATACGCAGTATTTT. Translated, it gives CASSHPPTSGSPDTQYF.

The gene calls are TRBV30 and TRBJ1-2; TRBD1 agrees at 10 bases. V shed 4 bases, J shed 8 bases, and the junction held 13 bases outside the gene matches. This CDR3 has 15 amino acids. In germline, CDR1 is GTSNPN, CDR2 SVGIG (reference sequence). CDR3 bases: TGTGCCTGGAACCGGGACAGGGGCGTATTAGGAGGCTACACCTTC. It codes for CAWNRDRGVLGGYTF.

CDR3 DNA sequence: TGTGCCAGCAGTTTCGCGGTCGTGGGGGGCGGGGATGAAAAACTGTTTTTT. Residues: CASSFAVVGGGDEKLFF. The gene calls are TRBV12-3 or TRBV12-4 and TRBJ1-4; D might be TRBD1 (6 bases). The CDR3 sequence is 17 residues long. The V end lost 3 bases, the J end lost 6 bases, and 20 bases lay between the germline ends.

The V call is TRBV7-2, the J call TRBJ2-1; D is unresolved. CDR1 is SGHTA and CDR2 is FQGNSA in the germline V gene. V was trimmed by 2 bases and J by 6 bases, leaving 11 bases between them. The CDR3 has 14 residues. The CDR3 bases are TGTGCCAGCAGCTTACTGACCGTAGCCAATGAGCAGTTCTTC. Translating gives CASSLLTVANEQFF.

This chain joins TRBV6-5 and TRBJ1-1, with a tentative D call TRBD1 (5 bases). This CDR3 has 14 amino acids. Trimming removed 6 bases from V and 1 base from J, with 12 bases in between. Germline-derived CDR1 and CDR2 are MNHEY and SVGAGI. Written as DNA, the CDR3 is TGTGCCAGCAGACCAGGGAGACCGAACACTGAAGCTTTCTTT. The encoded protein is CASRPGRPNTEAFF.

This clonotype was counted a few times. The chain has TRBV6-2 or TRBV6-3 and TRBJ2-1; 8 nucleotides match TRBD2. Trimming removed 6 bases from V and 8 bases from J; junction bases left unmatched: 15. CDR3 length: 16 amino acids. The V gene's germline CDR1 is MNHEY and CDR2 SVGEGT. CDR3 bases: TGTGCCAGCAGCCCCCTTGGGCGAAGCGGGAGTTATGAGCAGTTCTTC. Its translation is CASSPLGRSGSYEQFF.